The clone carrying this TCR beta chain was counted a few times. Its target is unknown. This sample was taken from a study of glioma-infiltrating T cells. Findings of the study overall: Gliomas, especially low-grade, showed above-expected tissue-blood divergence; non-neoplastic patients showed below. Only very few CDR3 sequences appeared in both tissue and blood.

Amplification of TCR alpha and beta CDR3 regions from RNA used iRepertoire nested multiplex PCR. For one-step reverse transcription and amplification, about 90-400 ng of tissue mRNA or PBMC total RNA was used. TCRdb passed the multiplex PCR reads through MiXCR, listing each CDR3 protein once. Of over 130,000 distinct CDR3 sequences in the sample, roughly two fifths were seen once. The TCR originated in a human donor with low-grade glioma or glioblastoma, undergoing nonglioma brain surgery, or in good health (not recorded which). Material: glioma tissue, nonneoplastic brain tissue, or PBMCs (not recorded which).

CDR3 region: CASSATGQGDYGYTF. CDR3 nucleotides: TGTGCCAGCAGTGCTACCGGACAGGGGGACTATGGCTACACCTTC. The J gene is TRBJ1-2, the V gene TRBV27; the match to TRBD1 covers 10 bases. Germline CDR1 MNHEY, CDR2 SMNVEV (reference sequence). After removal of 5 bases from V and 3 bases from J, the junction contained 6 bases not matched to a gene. CDR3 length: 15 amino acids.